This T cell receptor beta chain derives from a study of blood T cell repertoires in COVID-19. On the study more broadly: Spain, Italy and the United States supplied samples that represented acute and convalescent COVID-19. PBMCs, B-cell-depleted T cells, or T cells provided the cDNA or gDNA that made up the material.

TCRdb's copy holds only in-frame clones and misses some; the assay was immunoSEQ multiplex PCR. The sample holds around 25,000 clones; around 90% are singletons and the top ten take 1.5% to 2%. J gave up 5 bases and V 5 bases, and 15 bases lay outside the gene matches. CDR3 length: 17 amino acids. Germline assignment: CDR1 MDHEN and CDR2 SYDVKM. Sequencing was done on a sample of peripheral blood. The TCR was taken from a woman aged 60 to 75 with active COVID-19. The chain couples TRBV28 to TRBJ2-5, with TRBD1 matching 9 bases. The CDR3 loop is CASSTGTGRRRSETQYF. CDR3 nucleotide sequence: TGTGCCAGCAGTACCGGGACAGGGAGGCGACGGTCGGAGACCCAGTACTTC.